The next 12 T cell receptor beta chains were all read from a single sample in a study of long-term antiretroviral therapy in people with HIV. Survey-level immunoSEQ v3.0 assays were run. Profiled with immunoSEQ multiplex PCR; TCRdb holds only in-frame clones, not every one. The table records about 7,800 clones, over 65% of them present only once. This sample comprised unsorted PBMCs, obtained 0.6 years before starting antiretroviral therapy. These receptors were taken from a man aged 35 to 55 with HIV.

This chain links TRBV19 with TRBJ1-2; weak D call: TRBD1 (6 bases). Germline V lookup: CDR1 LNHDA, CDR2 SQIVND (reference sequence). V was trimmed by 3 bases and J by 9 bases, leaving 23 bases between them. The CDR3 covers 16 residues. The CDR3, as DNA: TGTGCCAGTAGTATCTCAACCTCTGAGGGGGTTAGGAGCTACACCTTC. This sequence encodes CASSISTSEGVRSYTF. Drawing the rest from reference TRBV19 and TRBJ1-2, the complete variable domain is DGGITQSPKYLFRKEGQNVTLSCEQNLNHDAMYWYRQDPGQGLRLIYYSQIVNDFQKGDIAEGYSVSREKKESFPLTVTSAQKNPTAFYLCASSISTSEGVRSYTFGSGTRLTVV.

CDR3 protein: CASSLGHPDTQYF. The CDR3 region has the DNA TGTGCCAGCAGCTTGGGACACCCAGATACGCAGTATTTT. The chain links TRBV5-8 to TRBJ2-3; D ambiguous. The CDR3 loop spans 13 amino acids. Looked up from germline, CDR1 is SGHTS and CDR2 is YDEGEE. V lost 0 bases to trimming and J lost 4 bases, with 6 bases between them.

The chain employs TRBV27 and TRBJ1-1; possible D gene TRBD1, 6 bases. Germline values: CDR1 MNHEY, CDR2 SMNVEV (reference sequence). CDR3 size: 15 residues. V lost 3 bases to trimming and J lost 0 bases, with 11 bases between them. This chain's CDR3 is CASSFVQGMNTEAFF. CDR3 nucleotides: TGTGCCAGCAGTTTTGTTCAGGGGATGAACACTGAAGCTTTCTTT.

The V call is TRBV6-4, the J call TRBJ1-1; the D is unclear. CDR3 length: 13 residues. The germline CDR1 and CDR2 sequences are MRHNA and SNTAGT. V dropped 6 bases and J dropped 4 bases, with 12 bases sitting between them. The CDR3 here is CASRASESTEAFF. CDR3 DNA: TGTGCCAGCAGGGCCAGTGAGAGCACTGAAGCTTTCTTT.

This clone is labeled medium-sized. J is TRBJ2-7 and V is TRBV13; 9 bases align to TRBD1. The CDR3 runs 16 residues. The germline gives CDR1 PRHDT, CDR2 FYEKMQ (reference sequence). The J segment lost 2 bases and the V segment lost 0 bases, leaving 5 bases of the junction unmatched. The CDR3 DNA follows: TGTGCCAGCAGCTTAGGCCTGGGACAGGGCGCCTACGAGCAGTACTTC. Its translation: CASSLGLGQGAYEQYF.

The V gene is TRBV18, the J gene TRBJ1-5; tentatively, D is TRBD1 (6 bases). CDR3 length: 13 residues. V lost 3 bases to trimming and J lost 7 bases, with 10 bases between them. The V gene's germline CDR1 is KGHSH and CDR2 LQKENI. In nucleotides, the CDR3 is TGTGCCAGCTCACCGGCAGGGGAACAGCCCCAGCATTTT. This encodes CASSPAGEQPQHF.

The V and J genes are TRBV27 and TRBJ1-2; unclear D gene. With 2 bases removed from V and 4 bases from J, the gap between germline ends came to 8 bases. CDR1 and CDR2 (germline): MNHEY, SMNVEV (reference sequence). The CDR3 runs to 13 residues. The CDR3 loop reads CASSLGRSYGYTF. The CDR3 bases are TGTGCCAGCAGTTTAGGGCGCTCCTATGGCTACACCTTC.

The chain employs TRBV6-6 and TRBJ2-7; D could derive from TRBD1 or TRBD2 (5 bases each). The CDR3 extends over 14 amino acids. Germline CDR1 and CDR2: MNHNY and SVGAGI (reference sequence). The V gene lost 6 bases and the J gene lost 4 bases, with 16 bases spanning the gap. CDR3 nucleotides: TGTGCCAGCAGCCGTTCCCGGGACGAATACGAGCAGTACTTC. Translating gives CASSRSRDEYEQYF.

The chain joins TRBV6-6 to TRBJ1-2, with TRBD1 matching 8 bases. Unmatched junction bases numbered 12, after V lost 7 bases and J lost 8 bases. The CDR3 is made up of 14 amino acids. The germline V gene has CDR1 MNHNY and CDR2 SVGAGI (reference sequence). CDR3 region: CASTLTGAVEGYTF. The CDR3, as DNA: TGTGCCAGCACCTTGACAGGGGCCGTAGAAGGCTACACCTTC.

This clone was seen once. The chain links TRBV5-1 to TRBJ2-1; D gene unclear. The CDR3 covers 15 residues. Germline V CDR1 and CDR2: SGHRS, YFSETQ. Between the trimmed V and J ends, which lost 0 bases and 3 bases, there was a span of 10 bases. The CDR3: CASSLGSVGYNEQFF. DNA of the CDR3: TGCGCCAGCAGCTTGGGGTCCGTGGGCTACAATGAGCAGTTCTTC. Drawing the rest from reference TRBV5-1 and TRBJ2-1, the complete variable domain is KAGVTQTPRYLIKTRGQQVTLSCSPISGHRSVSWYQQTPGQGLQFLFEYFSETQRNKGNFPGRFSGRQFSNSRSEMNVSTLELGDSALYLCASSLGSVGYNEQFFGPGTRLTVL.

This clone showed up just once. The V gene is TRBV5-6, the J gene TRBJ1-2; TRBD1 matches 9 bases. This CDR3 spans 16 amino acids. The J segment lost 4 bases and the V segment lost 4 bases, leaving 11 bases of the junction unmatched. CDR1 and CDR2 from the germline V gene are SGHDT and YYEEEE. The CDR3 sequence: CASSLTPTGGGYGYTF. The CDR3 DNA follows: TGTGCCAGCAGCCTTACCCCGACAGGGGGTGGCTATGGCTACACCTTC.

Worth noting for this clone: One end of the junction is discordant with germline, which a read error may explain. The DNA of the CDR3 is TGCGCCAGCAGTCAGTCCTCTGGAAACACCATATATTTT. Its protein product is CASSQSSGNTIYF. The chain couples TRBV10-1 to TRBJ1-3, with unresolved D. The CDR3 length is 13 residues. In germline, CDR1 is WNHNN, CDR2 SYGVQD (reference sequence).